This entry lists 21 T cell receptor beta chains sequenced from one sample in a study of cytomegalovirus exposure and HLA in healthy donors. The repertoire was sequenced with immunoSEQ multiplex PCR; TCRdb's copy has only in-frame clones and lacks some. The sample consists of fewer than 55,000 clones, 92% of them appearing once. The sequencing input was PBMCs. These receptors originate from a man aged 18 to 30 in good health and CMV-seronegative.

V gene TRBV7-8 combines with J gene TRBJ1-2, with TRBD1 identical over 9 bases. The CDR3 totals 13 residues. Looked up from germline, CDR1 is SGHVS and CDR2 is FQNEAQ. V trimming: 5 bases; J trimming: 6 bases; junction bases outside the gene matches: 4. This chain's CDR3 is CASSLDRGNGYTF. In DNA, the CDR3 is TGTGCCAGCAGCCTGGACAGGGGAAATGGCTACACCTTC.

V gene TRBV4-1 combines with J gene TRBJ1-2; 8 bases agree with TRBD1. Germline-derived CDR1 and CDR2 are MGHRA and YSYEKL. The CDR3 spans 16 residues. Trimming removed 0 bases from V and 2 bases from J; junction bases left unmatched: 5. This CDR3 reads CASSQDPTGENYGYTF. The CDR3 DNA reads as TGCGCCAGCAGCCAAGATCCGACAGGGGAAAACTATGGCTACACCTTC.

CDR3 coding DNA: TGTGCCAGCAGTGCCGAGATTACGAGCTCTGGAAACACCATATATTTT. It translates to CASSAEITSSGNTIYF. V is TRBV6-1 and J is TRBJ1-3; D is unresolved. V lost 4 bases to trimming and J lost 0 bases, with 13 bases between them. This CDR3 has 16 residues. From germline, CDR1 is MNHNS and CDR2 SASEGT.

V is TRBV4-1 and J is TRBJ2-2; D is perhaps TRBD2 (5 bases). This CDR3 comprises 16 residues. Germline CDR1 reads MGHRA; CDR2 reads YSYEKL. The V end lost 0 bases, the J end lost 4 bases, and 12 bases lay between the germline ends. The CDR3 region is CASSQEGSGPTGELFF. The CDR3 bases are TGCGCCAGCAGCCAAGAGGGGAGTGGGCCCACCGGGGAGCTGTTTTTT.

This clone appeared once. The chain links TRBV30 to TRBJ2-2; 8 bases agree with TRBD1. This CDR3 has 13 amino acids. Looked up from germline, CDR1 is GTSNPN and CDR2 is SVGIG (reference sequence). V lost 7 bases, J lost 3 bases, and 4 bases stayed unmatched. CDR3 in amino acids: CALGTGDTGELFF. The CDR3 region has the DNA TGTGCCTTAGGGACAGGCGACACCGGGGAGCTGTTTTTT.

The CDR3 nucleotides read TGTGCCAGCAGTGAAGGCGGGACAGGGCATCAGCCCCAGCATTTT. Translating gives CASSEGGTGHQPQHF. The rearrangement joins TRBV2 to TRBJ1-5, with 9 nucleotides matching TRBD1. CDR3 length equals 15 residues. Germline assignment: CDR1 SNHLY and CDR2 FYNNEI. With 1 base clipped from V and 5 bases from J, the junction kept 3 bases outside the gene matches.

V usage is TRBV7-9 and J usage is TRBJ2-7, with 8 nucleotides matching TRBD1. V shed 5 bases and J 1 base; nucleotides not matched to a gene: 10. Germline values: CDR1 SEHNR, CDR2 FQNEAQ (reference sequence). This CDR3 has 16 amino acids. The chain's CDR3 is CASSGPRDRPSYEQYF. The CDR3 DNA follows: TGTGCCAGCAGCGGCCCTAGGGACAGGCCGTCCTACGAGCAGTACTTC.

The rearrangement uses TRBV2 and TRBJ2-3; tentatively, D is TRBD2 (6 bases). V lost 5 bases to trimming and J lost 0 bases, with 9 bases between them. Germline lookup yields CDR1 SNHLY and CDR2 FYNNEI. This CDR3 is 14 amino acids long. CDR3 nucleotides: TGTGCCAGCAGTTTTAGCGGAAGCACAGATACGCAGTATTTT. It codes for CASSFSGSTDTQYF.

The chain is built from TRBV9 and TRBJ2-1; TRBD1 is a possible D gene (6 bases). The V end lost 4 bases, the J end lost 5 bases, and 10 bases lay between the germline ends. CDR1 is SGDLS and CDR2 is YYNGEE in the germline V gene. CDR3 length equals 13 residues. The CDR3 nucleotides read TGTGCCAGCAGCCCCAGGACAGACAATGAGCAGTTCTTC. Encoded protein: CASSPRTDNEQFF. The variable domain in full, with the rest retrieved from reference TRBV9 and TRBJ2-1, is DSGVTQTPKHLITATGQRVTLRCSPRSGDLSVYWYQQSLDQGLQFLIQYYNGEERAKGNILERFSAQQFPDLHSELNLSSLELGDSALYFCASSPRTDNEQFFGPGTRLTVL.

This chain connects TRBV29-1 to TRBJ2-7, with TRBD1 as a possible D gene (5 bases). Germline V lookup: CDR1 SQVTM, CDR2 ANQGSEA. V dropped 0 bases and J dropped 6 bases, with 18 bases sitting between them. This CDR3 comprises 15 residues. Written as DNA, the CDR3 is TGCAGCGTTGAAGAATTCCAGGGAAAAAGAGGCGAGCAGTACTTC. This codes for CSVEEFQGKRGEQYF.

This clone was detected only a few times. CDR3 nucleotides: TGTGCCAGCAGTGCAAGGGACAGCGTCACAGATACGCAGTATTTT. Protein: CASSARDSVTDTQYF. The J gene is TRBJ2-3, the V gene TRBV6-1, with TRBD1 matching over 7 bases. The CDR3 has 15 amino acids. V lost 4 bases, J lost 2 bases, and 6 bases stayed unmatched. The V gene's germline CDR1 is MNHNS and CDR2 SASEGT.

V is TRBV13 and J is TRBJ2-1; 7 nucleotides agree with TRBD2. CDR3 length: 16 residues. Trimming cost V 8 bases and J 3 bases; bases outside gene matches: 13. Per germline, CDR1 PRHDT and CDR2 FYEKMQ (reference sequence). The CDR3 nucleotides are TGTGCCAGCGTCCGGACGGGAGGTAGTTTCTACAATGAGCAGTTCTTC. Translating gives CASVRTGGSFYNEQFF.

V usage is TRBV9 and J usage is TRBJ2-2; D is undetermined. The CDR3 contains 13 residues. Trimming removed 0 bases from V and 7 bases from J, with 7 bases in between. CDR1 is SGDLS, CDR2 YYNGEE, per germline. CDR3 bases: TGTGCCAGCAGCGTAGCTTGGAGCGGGGAGCTGTTTTTT. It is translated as CASSVAWSGELFF. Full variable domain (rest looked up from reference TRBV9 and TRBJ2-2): DSGVTQTPKHLITATGQRVTLRCSPRSGDLSVYWYQQSLDQGLQFLIQYYNGEERAKGNILERFSAQQFPDLHSELNLSSLELGDSALYFCASSVAWSGELFFGEGSRLTVL.

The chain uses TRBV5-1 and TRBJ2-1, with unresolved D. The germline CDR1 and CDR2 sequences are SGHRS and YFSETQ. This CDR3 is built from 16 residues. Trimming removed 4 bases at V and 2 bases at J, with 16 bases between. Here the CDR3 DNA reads TGCGCCAGCAGCCCAAGACTCACGGCCCCCTACAATGAGCAGTTCTTC. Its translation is CASSPRLTAPYNEQFF.

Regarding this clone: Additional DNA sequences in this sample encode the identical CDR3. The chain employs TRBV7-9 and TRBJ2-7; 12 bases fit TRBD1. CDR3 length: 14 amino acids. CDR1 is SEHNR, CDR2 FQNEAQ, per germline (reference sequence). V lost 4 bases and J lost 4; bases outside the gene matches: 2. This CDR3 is CASSSGQGAYEQYF. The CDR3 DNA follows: TGTGCCAGCAGCTCGGGACAGGGGGCGTACGAGCAGTACTTC.

CDR3 sequence reads: CASSFQGGRDLNTEAFF. The CDR3 coding sequence is TGTGCCAGCAGCTTCCAAGGGGGTCGCGACTTGAACACTGAAGCTTTCTTT. The chain employs TRBV5-4 and TRBJ1-1; TRBD1 is a possible D gene (6 bases). The CDR3 consists of 17 residues. CDR1 is SGHNT and CDR2 is YYREEE in the germline V gene (reference sequence). The V gene lost 2 bases and the J gene lost 0 bases, with 17 bases spanning the gap.

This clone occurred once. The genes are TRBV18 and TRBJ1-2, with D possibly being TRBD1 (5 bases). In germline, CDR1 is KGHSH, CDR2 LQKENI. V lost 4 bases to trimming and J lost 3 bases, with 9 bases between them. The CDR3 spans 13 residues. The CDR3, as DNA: TGTGCCAGCTCACAAACAGGAGACTATGGCTACACCTTC. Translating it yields CASSQTGDYGYTF.

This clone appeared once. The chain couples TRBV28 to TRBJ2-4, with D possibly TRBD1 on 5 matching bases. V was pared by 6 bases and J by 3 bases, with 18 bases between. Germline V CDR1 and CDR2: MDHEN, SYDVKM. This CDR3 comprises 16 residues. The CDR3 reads CASSPFPRTFKNIQYF. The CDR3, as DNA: TGTGCCAGCAGCCCATTCCCCCGGACATTCAAAAACATTCAGTACTTC.

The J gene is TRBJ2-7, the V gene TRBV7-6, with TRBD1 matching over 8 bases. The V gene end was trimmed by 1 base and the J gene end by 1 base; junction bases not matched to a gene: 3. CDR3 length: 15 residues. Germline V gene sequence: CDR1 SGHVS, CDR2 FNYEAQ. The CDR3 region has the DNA TGTGCCAGCAGCTTAGGGGGGACAGGTTCCTACGAGCAGTACTTC. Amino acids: CASSLGGTGSYEQYF.

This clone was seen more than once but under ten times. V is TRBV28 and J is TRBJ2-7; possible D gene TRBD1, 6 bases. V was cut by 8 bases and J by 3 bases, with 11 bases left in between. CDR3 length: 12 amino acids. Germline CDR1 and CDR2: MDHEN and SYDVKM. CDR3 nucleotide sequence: TGTGCCAGCGGCACAGGGAGCTACGAGCAGTACTTC. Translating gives CASGTGSYEQYF.

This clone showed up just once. Here the CDR3 DNA reads TGTGCCAGCAGCCAAGGACAGGGGGGTCCAATCCAGCCCCAGCATTTT. This translates into CASSQGQGGPIQPQHF. This chain links TRBV6-6 with TRBJ1-5; 10 bases map to TRBD1. V shed 6 bases and J 7 bases; nucleotides not matched to a gene: 12. The CDR3 totals 16 residues. Per germline, CDR1 MNHNY and CDR2 SVGAGI (reference sequence).